Shown below are 19 T cell receptor beta chains from a single sample sequenced in a study of T cell repertoires in cytomegalovirus infection. These receptors have no known antigen. TCRdb re-analysed the reads in MiXCR, keeping a single row per CDR3 protein. The data show around 140,000 distinct CDR3 sequences, with more than 25% seen just once and about 56% held by the top ten. Specimen: CD8+ T cells from cultured PBMCs, collected from culture after CMV antigen stimulation. The source is a human donor in good health (CMV status not recorded). Some clones in this sample may be carry-over from other donors' samples.

The chain couples TRBV19 to TRBJ1-2, with a weak D call TRBD1 (5 bases). Between the trimmed V and J ends, which lost 3 bases and 6 bases, there was a span of 11 bases. This CDR3 comprises 13 residues. Germline V gene sequence: CDR1 LNHDA, CDR2 SQIVND (reference sequence). The CDR3 region is CASSIGEGDGYTF. The CDR3 DNA sequence: TGTGCCAGTAGTATCGGGGAAGGGGATGGCTACACCTTC. Combining the CDR3 with reference TRBV19 and TRBJ1-2 gives the whole variable domain DGGITQSPKYLFRKEGQNVTLSCEQNLNHDAMYWYRQDPGQGLRLIYYSQIVNDFQKGDIAEGYSVSREKKESFPLTVTSAQKNPTAFYLCASSIGEGDGYTFGSGTRLTVV.

This clonotype occurred many times. V usage is TRBV7-2 and J usage is TRBJ2-4; 11 bases fit TRBD2. CDR3 length: 16 residues. V was pared by 1 base and J by 3 bases, with 2 bases of the junction left unmatched. The germline V gene encodes CDR1 SGHTA and CDR2 FQGNSA. CDR3 coding DNA: TGTGCCAGCAGCTTAGGGCTAGCGGGGGGCAAAAACATTCAGTACTTC. It translates to CASSLGLAGGKNIQYF.

This clonotype was seen ten or more times. The J gene is TRBJ2-7, the V gene TRBV19, with TRBD2 as a possible D gene (5 bases). CDR1 and CDR2 from the germline V gene are LNHDA and SQIVND (reference sequence). The CDR3 length is 14 residues. Trimming shortened V by 10 bases and J by 2 bases, and 18 bases separated the two germline ends. In nucleotides, the CDR3 is TGTGCCACCGCTCACGGAGGAGTCACCTACGAGCAGTACTTC. This codes for CATAHGGVTYEQYF. The entire variable domain, with the rest obtained from reference TRBV19 and TRBJ2-7, is as follows: DGGITQSPKYLFRKEGQNVTLSCEQNLNHDAMYWYRQDPGQGLRLIYYSQIVNDFQKGDIAEGYSVSREKKESFPLTVTSAQKNPTAFYLCATAHGGVTYEQYFGPGTRLTVT.

The rearrangement links TRBV4-1 to TRBJ2-1; 10 nucleotides match TRBD1. Germline lookup yields CDR1 MGHRA and CDR2 YSYEKL. Losses at the gene ends were 0 bases for V and 8 bases for J; bases not matched to a gene: 7. The CDR3 extends over 16 amino acids. Here the CDR3 DNA reads TGCGCCAGCAGCCAAGATAGGGGACAGGGGTACTATGAGCAGTTCTTC. Translated: CASSQDRGQGYYEQFF.

The chain couples TRBV7-6 to TRBJ2-7; TRBD2 might be the D (7 bases). V lost 2 bases and J 1 base, leaving 12 bases between the germline ends. This CDR3 is built from 15 residues. Germline V gene sequence: CDR1 SGHVS, CDR2 FNYEAQ. The CDR3 spells CASSLTRGLSYEQYF. CDR3 in DNA: TGTGCCAGCAGCTTAACGCGGGGGCTATCCTACGAGCAGTACTTC.

This clonotype showed up many times. V gene TRBV7-2 combines with J gene TRBJ2-3; 8 bases align to TRBD2. The CDR3 totals 16 residues. Looked up from germline, CDR1 is SGHTA and CDR2 is FQGNSA. J gave up 0 bases and V 5 bases, and 7 bases lay outside the gene matches. The CDR3 reads CASSRFPSGSTDTQYF. For the CDR3, the DNA is TGTGCCAGCAGCCGTTTTCCTAGCGGGAGCACAGATACGCAGTATTTT.

The genes are TRBV27 and TRBJ2-3; D is unclear. V was clipped by 8 bases and J by 0 bases, with 15 bases between them. Germline CDR1 and CDR2: MNHEY and SMNVEV (reference sequence). The CDR3 spans 15 residues. The chain's CDR3 is CASSQSITSTDTQYF. As DNA, the CDR3 is TGTGCCAGCTCACAGTCCATAACTAGCACAGATACGCAGTATTTT.

V usage is TRBV28 and J usage is TRBJ1-6; D gene ambiguous. The germline CDR1 and CDR2 sequences are MDHEN and SYDVKM. With 7 bases removed from V and 5 bases from J, the gap between germline ends came to 15 bases. This CDR3 has 15 residues. CDR3 amino acids: CASTSVGLDNSPLHF. The CDR3, as DNA: TGTGCCAGCACATCCGTTGGACTGGATAATTCACCCCTCCACTTT. Full variable domain (missing parts from reference TRBV28 and TRBJ1-6): DVKVTQSSRYLVKRTGEKVFLECVQDMDHENMFWYRQDPGLGLRLIYFSYDVKMKEKGDIPEGYSVSREKKERFSLILESASTNQTSMYLCASTSVGLDNSPLHFGNGTRLTVT.

This clonotype was counted only a few times. The chain links TRBV28 to TRBJ2-7, with 11 bases fitting TRBD1. Germline values: CDR1 MDHEN, CDR2 SYDVKM. This CDR3 comprises 16 residues. V was clipped by 5 bases and J by 5 bases; unmatched bases: 11. DNA for the CDR3: TGTGCCAGCAGTCTTATTCGGACAGGGGGCTTCAACGAGCAGTACTTC. Translating it yields CASSLIRTGGFNEQYF.

V usage is TRBV19 and J usage is TRBJ1-1, with a possible D match to TRBD1 (5 bases). The CDR3 is 13 amino acids. The germline V gene encodes CDR1 LNHDA and CDR2 SQIVND (reference sequence). V dropped 4 bases and J dropped 3 bases, with 9 bases sitting between them. The CDR3 DNA sequence: TGTGCCAGTAGTACGGGACTGCACACTGAAGCTTTCTTT. It translates to CASSTGLHTEAFF.

A few counts support this clonotype. The V gene is TRBV2, the J gene TRBJ1-5; TRBD1 might be the D (5 bases). The CDR3 length is 15 residues. V lost 6 bases to trimming and J lost 0 bases, with 12 bases between them. Germline V gene sequence: CDR1 SNHLY, CDR2 FYNNEI. For the CDR3, the DNA is TGTGCCAGCAGGTCGAGGGGTAATAGCAATCAGCCCCAGCATTTT. The encoded protein is CASRSRGNSNQPQHF.

This chain joins TRBV7-2 and TRBJ2-7; no definite D call. The CDR3 contains 16 residues. The V gene's germline CDR1 is SGHTA and CDR2 FQGNSA. Trimming removed 1 base at V and 1 base at J, with 14 bases between. The CDR3 DNA is TGTGCCAGCAGCTTAGTGCCATACGGACCTTCCTACGAGCAGTACTTC. The encoded protein is CASSLVPYGPSYEQYF.

The rearrangement joins TRBV7-3 to TRBJ2-7; 7 bases are shared with TRBD1. This CDR3 has 13 residues. The trim removed 3 bases at V and 6 bases at J, leaving 5 bases unmatched. CDR1 is SGHTA and CDR2 is FQGTGA in the germline V gene. CDR3 nucleotides: TGTGCCAGCAGCTTCAACAGGGGAAGCGAGCAGTACTTC. This codes for CASSFNRGSEQYF.

This clonotype has a count of ten or more. This rearrangement joins TRBV6-6 to TRBJ1-6; possible D gene TRBD1, 6 bases. V lost 7 bases and J 7 bases, leaving 14 bases between the germline ends. The CDR3 is made up of 14 amino acids. Germline CDR1 MNHNY, CDR2 SVGAGI (reference sequence). DNA of the CDR3: TGTGCCAGCACTCAACAGGGATGGAATTCACCCCTCCACTTT. This encodes CASTQQGWNSPLHF.

The CDR3 coding sequence is TGTGCCAGTAGCTCCTGGGGGGAGACCCAGTACTTC. This translates into CASSSWGETQYF. The genes are TRBV19 and TRBJ2-5; D tentatively fits TRBD1 or TRBD2 (5 bases each). Germline lookup yields CDR1 LNHDA and CDR2 SQIVND (reference sequence). The V end was cut by 6 bases, the J end by 5 bases, with 10 bases between. The CDR3 covers 12 residues. Supplemented by reference TRBV19 and TRBJ2-5, the full variable domain reads DGGITQSPKYLFRKEGQNVTLSCEQNLNHDAMYWYRQDPGQGLRLIYYSQIVNDFQKGDIAEGYSVSREKKESFPLTVTSAQKNPTAFYLCASSSWGETQYFGPGTRLLVL.

The chain uses TRBV7-6 and TRBJ1-2; D call uncertain. The CDR3 has 11 residues. Germline V gene data show CDR1 as SGHVS and CDR2 as FNYEAQ. Trimming shortened V by 0 bases and J by 9 bases, and 5 bases separated the two germline ends. The chain's CDR3 is CASSLAGSYTF. CDR3 nucleotides: TGTGCCAGCAGCTTAGCCGGAAGCTACACCTTC.

V is TRBV28 and J is TRBJ1-1; TRBD1 agrees at 10 bases. V lost 3 bases to trimming and J lost 0 bases; unmatched junction nucleotides: 7. Looked up from germline, CDR1 is MDHEN and CDR2 is SYDVKM. The CDR3 is 17 residues long. For the CDR3, the DNA is TGTGCCAGCAGTTTCCCCGGGACAGGGGACATGAACACTGAAGCTTTCTTT. Protein: CASSFPGTGDMNTEAFF.

This clonotype was observed many times. The CDR3 protein is CASNRNRRYVGETQYF. CDR3 DNA: TGTGCCAGCAATAGGAACAGGCGCTACGTTGGGGAGACCCAGTACTTC. The rearrangement uses TRBV28 and TRBJ2-5; D is possibly TRBD1 (5 bases). The CDR3 runs 16 residues. V was shortened by 7 bases and J by 5 bases, with 23 bases between the two germline ends. The germline V gene has CDR1 MDHEN and CDR2 SYDVKM.

V gene TRBV7-9 combines with J gene TRBJ2-3; 8 bases agree with TRBD1. The CDR3 sequence is 16 residues long. The junction had 7 bases not matched to a gene; V was cut back by 5 bases and J by 0 bases. Germline V lookup: CDR1 SEHNR, CDR2 FQNEAQ (reference sequence). Here the CDR3 reads CASSDRQGTSTDTQYF. CDR3 bases: TGTGCCAGCAGCGATCGACAGGGGACTAGCACAGATACGCAGTATTTT. The full variable domain, completed using reference TRBV7-9 and TRBJ2-3, is DTGVSQNPRHKITKRGQNVTFRCDPISEHNRLYWYRQTLGQGPEFLTYFQNEAQLEKSRLLSDRFSAERPKGSFSTLEIQRTEQGDSAMYLCASSDRQGTSTDTQYFGPGTRLTVL.